This T cell receptor (beta chain) was documented in a study of blood T cell repertoires in COVID-19. Study details: There were acute and convalescent COVID-19 samples, and they came from the United States, Italy and Spain. Sources were T cells, B-cell-depleted T cells, or PBMCs; the material itself was cDNA or gDNA.

The data were produced by immunoSEQ multiplex PCR, yet TCRdb's version contains in-frame clones alone and is incomplete. The sample lists about 98,000 clones; roughly 86% were seen once. The sample taken for sequencing was peripheral blood. The receptor was isolated from a man aged 50 to 59 with active or convalescent COVID-19.

CDR3 DNA: TGTGCCAGCAGCTTGGAACAGGGGACTGGGGCCAACGTCCTGACTTTC. Translated: CASSLEQGTGANVLTF. The chain uses TRBV5-6 and TRBJ2-6; 7 bases agree with TRBD1. V trimming: 0 bases; J trimming: 2 bases; junction bases outside the gene matches: 2. This CDR3 region has 16 residues. Germline CDR1 is SGHDT and CDR2 is YYEEEE.